This T cell receptor (beta chain) was documented in a study of somatic mutations in cytotoxic T cells in rheumatoid arthritis. V was shortened by 4 bases and J by 5 bases, with 11 bases between the two germline ends. The germline V gene has CDR1 SGHTA and CDR2 FQGNSA. This CDR3 has 13 residues. Sample share makes this clone medium-sized. Produced via immunoSEQ multiplex PCR; TCRdb's table is partial and in-frame only. Here the sample spans about 18,000 clones, 65% to 70% being singletons. V and J are TRBV7-2 and TRBJ2-5, with D uncertain. The sample consisted of CD8+ T cells sorted from blood. The sequence came from an adult with rheumatoid arthritis. The CDR3 DNA sequence: TGTGCCAGCAGCTCCGACCTGGAGGAGACCCAGTACTTC. It codes for CASSSDLEETQYF.